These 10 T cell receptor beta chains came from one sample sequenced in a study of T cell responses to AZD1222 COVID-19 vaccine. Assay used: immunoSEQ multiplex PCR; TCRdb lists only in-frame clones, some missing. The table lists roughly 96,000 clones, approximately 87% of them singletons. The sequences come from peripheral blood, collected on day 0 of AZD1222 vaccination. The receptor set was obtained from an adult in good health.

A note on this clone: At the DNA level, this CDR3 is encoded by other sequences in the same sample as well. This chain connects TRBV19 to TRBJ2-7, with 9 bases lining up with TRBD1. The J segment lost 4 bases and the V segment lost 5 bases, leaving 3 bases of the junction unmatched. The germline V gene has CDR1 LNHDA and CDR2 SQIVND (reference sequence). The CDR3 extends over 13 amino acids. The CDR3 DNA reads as TGTGCCAGTAGTCTACAGGGGGCATACGAGCAGTACTTC. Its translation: CASSLQGAYEQYF.

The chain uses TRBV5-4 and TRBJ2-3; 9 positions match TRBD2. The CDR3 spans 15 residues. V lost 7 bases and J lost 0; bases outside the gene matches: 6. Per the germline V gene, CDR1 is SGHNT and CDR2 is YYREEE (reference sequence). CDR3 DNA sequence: TGTGCCAGCCCCTCTAGCGGGGTTAGCACAGATACGCAGTATTTT. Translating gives CASPSSGVSTDTQYF.

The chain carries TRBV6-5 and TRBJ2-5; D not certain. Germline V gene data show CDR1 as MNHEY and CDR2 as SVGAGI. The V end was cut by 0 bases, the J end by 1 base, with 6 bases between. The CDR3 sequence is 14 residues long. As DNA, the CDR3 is TGTGCCAGCAGTTACTCGACGCTCCAAGAGACCCAGTACTTC. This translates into CASSYSTLQETQYF.

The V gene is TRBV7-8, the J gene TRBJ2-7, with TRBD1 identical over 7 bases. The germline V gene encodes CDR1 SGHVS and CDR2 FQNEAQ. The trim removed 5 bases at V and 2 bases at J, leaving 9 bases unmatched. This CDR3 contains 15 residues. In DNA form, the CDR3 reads TGTGCCAGCAGCCCGAGCCCAGGGGGAACCTACGAGCAGTACTTC. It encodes CASSPSPGGTYEQYF.

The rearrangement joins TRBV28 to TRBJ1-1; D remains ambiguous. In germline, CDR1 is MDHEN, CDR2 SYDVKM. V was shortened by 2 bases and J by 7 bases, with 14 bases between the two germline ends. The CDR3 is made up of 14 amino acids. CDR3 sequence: CASSLAAHSREAFF. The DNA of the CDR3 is TGTGCCAGCAGTTTAGCAGCCCACTCACGTGAAGCTTTCTTT.

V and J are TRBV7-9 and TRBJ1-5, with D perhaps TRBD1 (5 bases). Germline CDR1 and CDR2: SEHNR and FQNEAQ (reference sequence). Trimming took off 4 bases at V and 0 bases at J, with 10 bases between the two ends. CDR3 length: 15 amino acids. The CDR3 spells CASSSDRDSNQPQHF. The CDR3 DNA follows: TGTGCCAGCAGCTCCGACAGAGATAGCAATCAGCCCCAGCATTTT.

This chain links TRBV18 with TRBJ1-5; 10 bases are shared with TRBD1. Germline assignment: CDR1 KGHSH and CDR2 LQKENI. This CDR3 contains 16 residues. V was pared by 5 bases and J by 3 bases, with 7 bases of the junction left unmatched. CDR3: CASSSTGTGVNQPQHF. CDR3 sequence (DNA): TGTGCCAGCTCATCAACCGGGACAGGGGTCAATCAGCCCCAGCATTTT.

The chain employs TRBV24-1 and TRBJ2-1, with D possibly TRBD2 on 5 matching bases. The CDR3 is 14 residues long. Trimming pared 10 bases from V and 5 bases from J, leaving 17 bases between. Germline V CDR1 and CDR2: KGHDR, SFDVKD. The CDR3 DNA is TGTGCCACTATGGGAAGACTACCAGACAATGAGCAGTTCTTC. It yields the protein CATMGRLPDNEQFF.

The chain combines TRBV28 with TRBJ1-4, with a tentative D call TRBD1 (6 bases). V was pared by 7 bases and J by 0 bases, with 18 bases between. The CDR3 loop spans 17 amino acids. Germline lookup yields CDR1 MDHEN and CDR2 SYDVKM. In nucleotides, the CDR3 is TGTGCCAGCAACACGGGACACCTTGGGGCAACTAATGAAAAACTGTTTTTT. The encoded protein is CASNTGHLGATNEKLFF. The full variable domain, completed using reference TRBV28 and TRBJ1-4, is DVKVTQSSRYLVKRTGEKVFLECVQDMDHENMFWYRQDPGLGLRLIYFSYDVKMKEKGDIPEGYSVSREKKERFSLILESASTNQTSMYLCASNTGHLGATNEKLFFGSGTQLSVL.

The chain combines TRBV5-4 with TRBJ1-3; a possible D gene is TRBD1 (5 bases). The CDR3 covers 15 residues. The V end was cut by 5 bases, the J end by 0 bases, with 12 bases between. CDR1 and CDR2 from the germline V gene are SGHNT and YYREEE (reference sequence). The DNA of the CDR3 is TGTGCCAGCAGGGATGGGGGGGGCTCTGGAAACACCATATATTTT. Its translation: CASRDGGGSGNTIYF.